This TCR beta chain was observed in a study of graft-versus-host responses after intestinal transplantation. For the study at large: Recipients received multivisceral, liver-intestinal, or isolated intestinal transplants. Overall study findings and caveats: Analysis identified GvH clones in recipient marrow, with some appearing first in ileum or blood.

This CDR3 comprises 14 residues. Clones were read by immunoSEQ multiplex PCR, and TCRdb kept only the in-frame ones, dropping some. The data hold about 31,000 clones, with just under 85% observed a single time. Concerning this clone: Antigen specificity is unknown.

The chain combines TRBV21-1 with TRBJ1-5; the D call of TRBD1 is as the table states it, not checked on the DNA. TRBV21-1 is a pseudogene. The sample here was unstimulated CD8+ T cells sorted from spleen or lymph node cells, taken before intestinal transplant. The receptor was derived from a human donor who received an intestinal transplant. CDR3 bases: TGTGCCAGCAGCAAACCAGGTAGCAATCAGCCCCAGCATTTT. Its translation is CASSKPGSNQPQHF.